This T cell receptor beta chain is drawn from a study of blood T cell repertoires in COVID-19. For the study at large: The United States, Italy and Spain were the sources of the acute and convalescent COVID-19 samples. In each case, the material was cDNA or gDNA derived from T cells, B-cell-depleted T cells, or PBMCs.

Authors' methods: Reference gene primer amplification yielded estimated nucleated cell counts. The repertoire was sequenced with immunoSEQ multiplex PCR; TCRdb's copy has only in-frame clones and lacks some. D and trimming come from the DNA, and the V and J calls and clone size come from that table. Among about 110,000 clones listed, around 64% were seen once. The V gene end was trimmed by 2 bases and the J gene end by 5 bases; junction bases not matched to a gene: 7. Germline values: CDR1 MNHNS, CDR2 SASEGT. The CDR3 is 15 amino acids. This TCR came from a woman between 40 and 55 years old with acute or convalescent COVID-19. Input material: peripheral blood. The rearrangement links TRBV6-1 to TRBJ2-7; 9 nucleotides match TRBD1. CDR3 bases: TGTGCCAGCAGTGAATTTTACAGGGGGCAGGACGAGCAGTACTTC. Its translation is CASSEFYRGQDEQYF.